This passage covers 11 T cell receptor beta chains from one sample sequenced in a study of blood T cells in healthy people across ages. Alongside a J-beta primer mix, a sample-barcoded 5' primer served in a second PCR lasting roughly 7 to 12 cycles. TCRdb analysed the 5' RACE reads with MiXCR anew, one entry per CDR3 protein. The top ten hold roughly 7.7% of the sample, which has more than 1.4 million distinct CDR3 sequences, around 42% seen once. The sample was blood. Source of these receptors: a woman aged 18-29 years in good health.

This clonotype came up many times. The V and J genes are TRBV11-2 and TRBJ2-3; possibly TRBD1 for D (5 bases). Germline lookup yields CDR1 SGHAT and CDR2 FQNNGV. V shed 4 bases and J shed 2 bases, with 7 bases lying between them. The CDR3 sequence is 13 residues long. The CDR3 DNA sequence: TGTGCCAGCAGCTCAGGGATCACAGATACGCAGTATTTT. Protein sequence: CASSSGITDTQYF.

The chain combines TRBV3-1 with TRBJ2-7, with TRBD2 as a possible D gene (6 bases). This CDR3 contains 15 residues. V lost 1 base, J lost 2 bases, and 12 bases lay in between. The germline gives CDR1 LGHDT, CDR2 YNNKEL (reference sequence). In DNA, the CDR3 is TGTGCCAGCAGCCAAGTGGATAGCGGAACCTACGAGCAGTACTTC. It translates to CASSQVDSGTYEQYF.

This clonotype was seen a handful of times. The chain couples TRBV12-3 or TRBV12-4 to TRBJ2-5; 10 bases align to TRBD1. This CDR3 comprises 15 residues. The V segment lost 5 bases and the J segment 4 bases; nucleotides outside the gene matches: 7. As DNA, the CDR3 is TGTGCCAGCAGTCAGAGGGACAGGGGTCGAGAGACCCAGTACTTC. It specifies CASSQRDRGRETQYF.

The V call is TRBV2, the J call TRBJ2-1; D call uncertain. From germline, CDR1 is SNHLY and CDR2 FYNNEI. CDR3 length: 15 residues. Trimming shortened V by 5 bases and J by 1 base, and 12 bases separated the two germline ends. The chain's CDR3 is CASSSLGPSYNEQFF. The CDR3 DNA reads as TGTGCCAGCAGTTCCCTAGGGCCATCCTACAATGAGCAGTTCTTC.

Remarks on this clonotype: One end of the junction does not line up with germline, which may come from a read error. The rearrangement links TRBV4-1 to TRBJ1-6; TRBD1 might be the D (6 bases). The CDR3 runs to 16 residues. Per the germline V gene, CDR1 is MGHRA and CDR2 is YSYEKL. CDR3 region: CASNQGGKGVGSPLHF. The CDR3 nucleotides are TGCGCCAGCAACCAAGGAGGCAAGGGGGTAGGTTCACCCCTCCACTTT.

V gene TRBV20-1 combines with J gene TRBJ1-2, with 8 bases aligning to TRBD1. After removal of 6 bases from V and 7 bases from J, the junction contained 10 bases not matched to a gene. Germline V gives CDR1 DFQATT, CDR2 SNEGSKA (reference sequence). CDR3 size: 13 residues. The CDR3 DNA follows: TGCAGTGCAGACCGGGACAGGACATCTGGCTACACCTTC. Its translation: CSADRDRTSGYTF.

This chain connects TRBV2 to TRBJ2-4, with 7 bases matching TRBD1. The CDR3 consists of 9 residues. The trim removed 6 bases at V and 15 bases at J, leaving 2 bases unmatched. Germline V gives CDR1 SNHLY, CDR2 FYNNEI. CDR3 sequence reads: CASSGDRYF. CDR3 nucleotides: TGTGCCAGCAGCGGGGACAGGTACTTC.

The V gene is TRBV5-1, the J gene TRBJ1-4, with 12 bases identical to TRBD1. The trim removed 3 bases at V and 8 bases at J, leaving 8 bases unmatched. This CDR3 has 16 amino acids. From germline, CDR1 is SGHRS and CDR2 YFSETQ. The CDR3 nucleotides read TGCGCCAGCAGCTCCGGGACAGGGGGCGCAGGAGAAAAACTGTTTTTT. Protein product: CASSSGTGGAGEKLFF. The full variable domain, with the rest looked up from reference TRBV5-1 and TRBJ1-4, is KAGVTQTPRYLIKTRGQQVTLSCSPISGHRSVSWYQQTPGQGLQFLFEYFSETQRNKGNFPGRFSGRQFSNSRSEMNVSTLELGDSALYLCASSSGTGGAGEKLFFGSGTQLSVL.

A few counts support this clonotype. The chain uses TRBV2 and TRBJ2-4; unclear D gene. Germline CDR1 SNHLY, CDR2 FYNNEI. This CDR3 is built from 13 residues. Trimming cost V 3 bases and J 6 bases, with 9 bases left between them. The CDR3 loop reads CASSEGIRNIQYF. The CDR3 DNA reads as TGTGCCAGCAGTGAGGGGATCAGAAACATTCAGTACTTC.

This clonotype occurred once. This chain uses TRBV27 with TRBJ2-1; D gene unclear. The length of the CDR3 is 15 residues. The V gene's germline CDR1 is MNHEY and CDR2 SMNVEV (reference sequence). Trimming pared 3 bases from V and 8 bases from J, leaving 17 bases between. This CDR3 reads CASSFRGLLVDEQFF. CDR3 sequence (DNA): TGTGCCAGCAGTTTCCGCGGCCTCCTCGTCGATGAGCAGTTCTTC.

J is TRBJ1-2 and V is TRBV9; D gene unclear. From germline, CDR1 is SGDLS and CDR2 YYNGEE. This CDR3 spans 14 amino acids. The V gene lost 4 bases and the J gene lost 1 base, with 11 bases spanning the gap. The CDR3 coding sequence is TGTGCCAGCAGCCCCCGCCTAAGTAACTATGGCTACACCTTC. Its protein is CASSPRLSNYGYTF.